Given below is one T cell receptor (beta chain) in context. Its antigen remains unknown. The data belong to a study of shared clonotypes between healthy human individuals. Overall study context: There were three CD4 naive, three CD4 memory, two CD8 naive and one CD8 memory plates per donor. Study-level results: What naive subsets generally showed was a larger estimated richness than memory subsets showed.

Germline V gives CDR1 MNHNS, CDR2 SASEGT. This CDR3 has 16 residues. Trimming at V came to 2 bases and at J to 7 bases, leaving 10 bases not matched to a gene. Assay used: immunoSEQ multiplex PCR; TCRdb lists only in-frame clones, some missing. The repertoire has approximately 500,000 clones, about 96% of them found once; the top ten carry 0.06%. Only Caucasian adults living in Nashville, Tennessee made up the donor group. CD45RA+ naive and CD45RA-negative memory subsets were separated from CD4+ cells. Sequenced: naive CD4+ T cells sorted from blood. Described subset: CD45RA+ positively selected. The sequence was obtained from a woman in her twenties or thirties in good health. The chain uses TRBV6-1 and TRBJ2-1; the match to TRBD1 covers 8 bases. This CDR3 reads CASSEQGAGSWNEQFF. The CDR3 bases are TGTGCCAGCAGTGAACAGGGGGCTGGTTCGTGGAATGAGCAGTTCTTC.